Sequencing of this T cell receptor (beta chain) was carried out in a study of T cell changes during pregnancy in multiple sclerosis. The CDR3 covers 16 residues. The germline CDR1 and CDR2 sequences are SGHRS and YFSETQ. V lost 3 bases and J lost 6; bases outside the gene matches: 11. The assay was immunoSEQ multiplex PCR, and TCRdb's table has in-frame clones only and misses some. Found here are some 60,000 clones, 89% of them singletons; the top ten hold under 2%. The sample consisted of peripheral blood, taken after pregnancy. The chain is built from TRBV5-1 and TRBJ2-1, with 8 bases lining up with TRBD2. The clonotype was recovered from a female donor with multiple sclerosis, enrolled in a pregnancy study. This CDR3 is CASSWDFGRETNEQFF. The DNA of the CDR3 is TGCGCCAGCAGCTGGGACTTCGGGAGGGAGACCAATGAGCAGTTCTTC.